This T cell receptor (beta chain) was retrieved from a study of T cells after yellow fever vaccination. General observations from the study: Most primary-vaccination clones reappeared after the booster (about 97% CD4, 85% to 90% CD8).

V shed 9 bases, J shed 0 bases, and the junction held 8 bases outside the gene matches. CDR3 length equals 14 residues. This clonotype showed up many times. Its specificity is unknown. TCR cDNA, made by 5'RACE template switching, carried an added universal primer site and UMIs. Using its own MiXCR run on the 5' RACE reads, TCRdb lists one record per CDR3 protein. Here the sample spans about 240,000 distinct CDR3 sequences, 6.5% to 8.5% being singletons. The chain couples TRBV12-3 or TRBV12-4 to TRBJ2-7; TRBD1 agrees at 7 bases. This sequence was found in a man aged 30 to 45 who received the YFV17D yellow fever vaccine. The sequenced sample was CD4+ T cells sorted from PBMCs, obtained 15 days after the yellow fever booster vaccination. As DNA, the CDR3 is TGTGCCAGTATGATTCGACAGGGCTCCTACGAGCAGTACTTC. This sequence encodes CASMIRQGSYEQYF.